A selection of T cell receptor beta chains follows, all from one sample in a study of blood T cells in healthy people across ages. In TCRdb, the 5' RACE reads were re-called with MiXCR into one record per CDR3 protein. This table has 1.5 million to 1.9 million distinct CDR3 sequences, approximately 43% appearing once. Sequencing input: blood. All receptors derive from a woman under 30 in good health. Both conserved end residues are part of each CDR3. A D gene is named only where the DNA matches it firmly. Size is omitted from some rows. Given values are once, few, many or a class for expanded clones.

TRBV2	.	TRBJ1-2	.	CASRPQGYGYTF	TGTGCCAGCAGGCCACAGGGTTATGGCTACACCTTC
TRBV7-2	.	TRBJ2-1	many	CASSLEGRINEQFF	TGTGCCAGCAGCTTAGAAGGGAGGATAAATGAGCAGTTCTTC
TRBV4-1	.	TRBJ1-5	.	CASSQETGYNQPQHF	TGCGCCAGCAGCCAAGAAACAGGGTACAATCAGCCCCAGCATTTT
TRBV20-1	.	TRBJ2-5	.	CSPMGEETQYF	TGCAGTCCTATGGGGGAGGAGACCCAGTACTTC
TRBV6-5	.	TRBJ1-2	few	CAASGLDYGYTF	TGTGCCGCAAGCGGGTTGGACTATGGCTACACCTTC
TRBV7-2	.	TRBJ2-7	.	CASSLFEGGLRQYF	TGTGCCAGCAGCTTATTTGAAGGCGGGCTACGGCAGTACTTC
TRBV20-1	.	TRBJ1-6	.	CSARAESTRPLLHSPLHF	TGCAGTGCTAGAGCCGAGTCAACCAGGCCTCTACTCCATTCACCCCTCCACTTT
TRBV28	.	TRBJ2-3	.	CASSLVRQATDTQYF	TGTGCCAGCAGTTTGGTCCGGCAGGCTACAGATACGCAGTATTTT
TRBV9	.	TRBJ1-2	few	CASSVVDSYGYTF	TGTGCCAGCAGCGTAGTCGACAGCTATGGCTACACCTTC
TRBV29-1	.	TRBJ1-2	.	CSVEKGGFNYGYTF	TGCAGCGTTGAAAAGGGGGGGTTTAACTATGGCTATACCTTC
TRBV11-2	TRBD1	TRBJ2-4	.	CASSFSRGLGNIQYF	TGTGCCAGCAGCTTCTCCAGGGGGCTTGGGAACATTCAGTACTTC
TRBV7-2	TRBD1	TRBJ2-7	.	CASSLTPTGFTPNEQYF	TGTGCCAGCAGCTTAACCCCGACAGGGTTTACTCCGAATGAGCAGTACTTC
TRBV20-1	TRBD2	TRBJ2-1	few	CSAETSGRYNEQFF	TGCAGTGCCGAGACTAGCGGGCGCTACAATGAGCAGTTCTTC
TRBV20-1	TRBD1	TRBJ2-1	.	CSARDSDRDSYNEQFF	TGCAGTGCTAGAGATTCGGACAGGGACTCCTACAATGAGCAGTTCTTC
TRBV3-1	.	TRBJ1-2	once	CASSHTGGHLLQNYGYTF	TGTGCCAGCAGCCACACTGGGGGACACCTCCTTCAGAACTATGGCTACACCTTC
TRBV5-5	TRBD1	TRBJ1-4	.	CASSKQGVNEKLFF	TGTGCCAGCAGCAAGCAGGGGGTTAATGAAAAACTGTTTTTT
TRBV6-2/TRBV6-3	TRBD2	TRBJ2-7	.	CASSYGRGGLSYEQYF	TGTGCCAGCAGTTACGGTCGTGGGGGACTATCCTACGAGCAGTACTTC
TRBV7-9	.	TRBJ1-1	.	CASSLGSGVGNTEAFF	TGTGCCAGCAGCTTAGGATCGGGGGTCGGGAACACTGAAGCTTTCTTT
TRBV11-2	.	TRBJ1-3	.	CASSLDLPINTIYF	TGTGCCAGCAGCTTAGATCTGCCGATAAACACCATATATTTT
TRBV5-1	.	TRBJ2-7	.	CASRPIQGQPYNEQYF	TGCGCCAGCAGACCAATTCAGGGGCAGCCCTACAATGAGCAGTACTTC
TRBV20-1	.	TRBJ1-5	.	CSASRGGTSNQPQHF	TGCAGTGCTAGTCGGGGGGGGACTAGCAATCAGCCCCAGCATTTT
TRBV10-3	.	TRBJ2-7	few	CAISGDTLRDEQYF	TGTGCCATCAGTGGCGACACCCTAAGAGACGAGCAGTACTTC
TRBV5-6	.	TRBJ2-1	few	CASSPTSFQQFF	TGTGCCAGCAGCCCGACTAGTTTCCAGCAGTTCTTC
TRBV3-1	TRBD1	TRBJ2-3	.	CASSHGQGDTDTQYF	TGTGCCAGCAGTCATGGACAGGGCGACACAGATACGCAGTATTTT
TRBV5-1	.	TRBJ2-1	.	CASSLPGVPYNEQFF	TGCGCCAGCAGCTTACCGGGGGTACCCTACAATGAGCAGTTCTTC
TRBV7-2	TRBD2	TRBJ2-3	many	CASSLAGTSGTDTQYF	TGTGCCAGCAGCTTAGCCGGGACTAGCGGCACAGATACGCAGTATTTT
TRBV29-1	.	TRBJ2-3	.	CSVGGTGVNTLITDTQYF	TGCAGCGTGGGGGGAACAGGGGTCAACACCCTTATCACAGATACGCAGTATTTT
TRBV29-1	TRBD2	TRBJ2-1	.	CSVEDLERGAGYEQFF	TGCAGCGTTGAAGATCTAGAGCGGGGGGCCGGGTATGAGCAGTTCTTC
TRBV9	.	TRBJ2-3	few	CASSDWADTQYF	TGTGCCAGCAGCGATTGGGCAGATACGCAGTATTTT
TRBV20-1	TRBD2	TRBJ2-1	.	CSARARLAGSREQFF	TGCAGTGCTAGAGCAAGACTAGCGGGAAGTCGTGAGCAGTTCTTC
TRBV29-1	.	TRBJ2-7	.	CSVETNRSYEQYF	TGCAGCGTTGAGACGAACAGGTCCTACGAGCAGTACTTC
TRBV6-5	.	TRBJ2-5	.	CASSYSDQYQETQYF	TGTGCCAGCAGTTATTCCGACCAGTACCAAGAGACCCAGTACTTC
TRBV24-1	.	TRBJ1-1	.	CATSGAGVNTEAFF	TGTGCCACCAGCGGGGCAGGGGTGAACACTGAAGCTTTCTTT
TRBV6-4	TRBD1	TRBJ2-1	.	CASSDSGGRYNEQFF	TGTGCCAGCAGTGACTCAGGGGGCCGCTACAATGAGCAGTTCTTC
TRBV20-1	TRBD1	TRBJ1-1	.	CSASGQGRLEAFF	TGCAGTGCTAGCGGACAGGGAAGGCTCGAAGCTTTCTTT
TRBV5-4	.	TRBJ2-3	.	CASSTLSSTDTQYF	TGTGCCAGCAGCACACTATCGAGCACAGATACGCAGTATTTT
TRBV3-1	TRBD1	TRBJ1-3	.	CASSQQGAGGNTIYF	TGTGCCAGCAGCCAGCAGGGGGCCGGTGGAAACACCATATATTTT
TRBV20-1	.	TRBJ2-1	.	CSAGRGEQFF	TGCAGTGCGGGAAGAGGCGAGCAGTTCTTC
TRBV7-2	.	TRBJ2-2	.	CASSLGVRFAGELFF	TGTGCCAGCAGCTTAGGCGTCAGGTTCGCCGGGGAGCTGTTTTTT
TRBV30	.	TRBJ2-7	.	CAWSGLAELPEQYF	TGTGCCTGGAGTGGTCTAGCAGAGCTGCCCGAGCAGTACTTC